This TCR beta chain was recovered during a study of cytomegalovirus exposure and HLA in healthy donors. Study results and limitations: As confirmed in vitro, three CMV-associated chains were specific for CMV antigens.

Assay: immunoSEQ multiplex PCR; the TCRdb copy retains only in-frame clones and omits some. The sample includes tens of thousands of clones, approximately 93% of them seen just once. With regard to this clone: Its matching antigen is unknown.

The sequencing input was PBMCs. This clonotype was sampled from a man aged 18 to 29 in good health and CMV-seronegative.

This CDR3 is CASSPGPYGYTF. Here the CDR3 DNA reads TGTGCCAGCAGTCCAGGGCCCTATGGCTACACCTTC. This sequence joins TRBV6-5 and TRBJ1-2; tentatively, D is TRBD1 (5 bases). Germline lookup yields CDR1 MNHEY and CDR2 SVGAGI. The CDR3 is 12 amino acids. The V gene lost 5 bases and the J gene lost 4 bases, with 8 bases spanning the gap.